A selection of T cell receptor beta chains follows, all from one sample in a study of T cells after yellow fever vaccination. TCRdb ran MiXCR on the 5' RACE reads and lists one entry per CDR3 protein. The sample consists of around 360,000 distinct CDR3 sequences, roughly 10% of them appearing once. The sequenced sample was PBMCs, obtained on the day of the first yellow fever vaccination. The receptors here all came from a man between 18 and 35 years old who received the YFV17D yellow fever vaccine. Each CDR3 is given with its conserved first and last residue. Fields, in order: clone size, V gene, CDR3 length, CDR3 protein. Size tells how often a clone was seen (once, few, many) or the class of an expanded clone, and some rows leave it out.

>few|TRBV7-3|14
CASSLWAGTDTQYF
>NA|TRBV5-1|13
CASSFAGGEKLFF
>few|TRBV4-1|14
CASSQESFIQPQHF
>NA|TRBV20-1|13
CSAKEVSTDTQYF
>few|TRBV7-2|16
CASSLAGRLTRDEQFF
>NA|TRBV6-2/TRBV6-3|13
CATRTTGRYGYTF
>few|TRBV9|15
CASSLAGGLGETQYF
>few|TRBV28|13
CASSYVGQETQYF
>few|TRBV7-6|14
CASSQPRGRNEQFF
>NA|TRBV20-1|15
CSARVAGGTGETQYF
>NA|TRBV10-3|14
CAISGQVSGNTIYF
>few|TRBV24-1|12
CATSDLEGSLYF
>NA|TRBV27|18
CASSKKPGLAGGKHEQYF
>NA|TRBV10-3|15
CAISESRGGANEQFF
>few|TRBV10-3|12
CAIGTEGNTIYF
>NA|TRBV21-1|14
CASSPSLASNEPFF
>few|TRBV6-2/TRBV6-3|17
CASSPLDVLANTGELFF
>NA|TRBV12-5|13
CATNTQGIHEQYF
>few|TRBV6-1|15
CASSPRGDSNQPQHF
>NA|TRBV20-1|16
CSATRWDTSSYNEQFF
>NA|TRBV5-5|16
CASSLGGLAATDTQYF
>NA|TRBV20-1|15
CSAREGRRPTYEQYF
>few|TRBV27|18
CASASPRRGVWGTDTQYF
>NA|TRBV20-1|12
CSGDGPKNTQYF
>NA|TRBV28|16
CASSWGKGNSNQPQHF
>NA|TRBV25-1|16
CASTMGGSSGANVLTF
>few|TRBV28|17
CASSSRDSEIDTDTQYF
>NA|TRBV24-1|14
CATSDTGSDQPQHF
>NA|TRBV29-1|16
CSVEGGSSSGANVLTF
>many|TRBV7-3|13
CASSLGREDTQYF
>NA|TRBV20-1|13
CSAPDRGNTEAFF
>few|TRBV4-1|13
CASSQVIWQPQHF
>NA|TRBV4-1|18
CASSQVSGWEVNTGELFF
>few|TRBV23-1|14
CASGPGQGADEQYF
>NA|TRBV12-3/TRBV12-4|14
CASSGTGGVETQYF
>NA|TRBV6-5|16
CASSYPLGQPNSPLHF
>NA|TRBV6-1|14
CASKGRANTGELFF
>few|TRBV5-6|16
CASSLALGTGAYGYTF
>NA|TRBV19|12
CASSIIGNEQFF
>few|TRBV5-1|15
CASSLGNSGANVLTF